The 30 T cell receptor beta chains presented below share a single source sample, sequenced in a study of blood T cell repertoires in COVID-19. Libraries were prepared by immunoSEQ multiplex PCR; TCRdb keeps only in-frame clonotypes and omits some of them. The data hold 190,000 or so clones, with approximately 86% observed a single time. Sequenced sample: peripheral blood. Receptors were obtained from a man in his forties or fifties with active or convalescent COVID-19.

The chain uses TRBV11-2 and TRBJ1-4; no definite D call. The V end lost 4 bases, the J end lost 4 bases, and 13 bases lay between the germline ends. Germline V gives CDR1 SGHAT, CDR2 FQNNGV. CDR3 length equals 15 residues. CDR3 sequence: CASSSTGNFNEKLFF. As DNA, the CDR3 is TGTGCCAGCAGCTCAACCGGGAACTTTAATGAAAAACTGTTTTTT.

V is TRBV10-1 and J is TRBJ2-7, with TRBD2 as a possible D gene (5 bases). The CDR3 runs 13 residues. Germline V gene data show CDR1 as WNHNN and CDR2 as SYGVQD (reference sequence). V was clipped by 4 bases and J by 2 bases, with 9 bases between them. CDR3: CASSGGFPYEQYF. The CDR3 DNA sequence: TGCGCCAGCAGTGGAGGGTTCCCCTACGAGCAGTACTTC.

This chain connects TRBV4-1 to TRBJ1-1, with D possibly being TRBD1 (5 bases). V dropped 4 bases and J dropped 1 base, with 10 bases sitting between them. CDR3 length: 14 amino acids. Germline V gene sequence: CDR1 MGHRA, CDR2 YSYEKL. The CDR3 reads CASSLRGGNTEAFF. As DNA, the CDR3 is TGCGCCAGCAGCCTTCGGGGGGGGAACACTGAAGCTTTCTTT.

This clone was recorded a few times. The CDR3 here is CASSQRGNLNTEAFF. CDR3 sequence (DNA): TGCGCCAGCAGCCAAAGGGGGAATTTGAACACTGAAGCTTTCTTT. V and J are TRBV4-3 and TRBJ1-1; the D gene is possibly TRBD1 (6 bases). The V gene's germline CDR1 is LGHNA and CDR2 YSLEER. The V end was cut by 2 bases, the J end by 0 bases, with 10 bases between. The CDR3 spans 15 residues.

The chain links TRBV6-6 to TRBJ1-5; 10 bases fit TRBD1. Trimming cost V 5 bases and J 5 bases; bases outside gene matches: 3. The CDR3 covers 14 residues. Per the germline V gene, CDR1 is MNHNY and CDR2 is SVGAGI (reference sequence). The CDR3, as DNA: TGTGCCAGCAGTGACGGACAGGGGGATCAGCCCCAGCATTTT. Translation gives CASSDGQGDQPQHF.

The J gene is TRBJ2-7, the V gene TRBV20-1; 10 bases are a match to TRBD1. This CDR3 is built from 14 residues. Germline loops: CDR1 DFQATT, CDR2 SNEGSKA (reference sequence). Losses at the gene ends were 3 bases for V and 2 bases for J; bases not matched to a gene: 4. The CDR3 nucleotides read TGCAGTGCTAGTTGGGGACAGGGGACCTACGAGCAGTACTTC. Translating gives CSASWGQGTYEQYF.

The chain is built from TRBV24-1 and TRBJ2-3; no definite D call. V dropped 6 bases and J dropped 2 bases, with 5 bases sitting between them. The CDR3 contains 12 residues. Germline V CDR1 and CDR2: KGHDR, SFDVKD. The chain's CDR3 is CATSRVTDTQYF. In DNA form, the CDR3 reads TGTGCCACCAGTAGAGTCACAGATACGCAGTATTTT.

The chain carries TRBV24-1 and TRBJ1-6; D not resolved. Germline-derived CDR1 and CDR2 are KGHDR and SFDVKD. Trimming left V 3 bases short and J 7 bases short, with 9 bases between. This CDR3 contains 14 residues. CDR3 sequence reads: CATSDGLQNSPLHF. The CDR3 DNA reads as TGTGCCACCAGTGATGGACTCCAAAATTCACCCCTCCACTTT.

The chain carries TRBV3-1 (or the pseudogene TRBV3-2) and TRBJ1-1; no clear D gene. V was shortened by 6 bases and J by 1 base, with 9 bases between the two germline ends. CDR1 LGHDT and CDR2 YNNKEL come from the germline V gene (reference sequence). The CDR3 spans 13 residues. Here the CDR3 reads CASSERGNTEAFF. For the CDR3, the DNA is TGTGCCAGCAGTGAGCGGGGGAACACTGAAGCTTTCTTT.

The chain joins TRBV10-2 to TRBJ1-1; no definite D call. Trimming removed 7 bases from V and 3 bases from J, with 12 bases in between. CDR3 length: 13 amino acids. Germline CDR1 reads WSHSY; CDR2 reads SAAADI. CDR3: CASTLGSHTEAFF. The CDR3 coding sequence is TGCGCCAGCACTTTGGGCAGCCACACTGAAGCTTTCTTT.

This chain uses TRBV28 with TRBJ2-3; maybe TRBD2 (6 bases). The CDR3 runs to 13 residues. V lost 6 bases, J lost 5 bases, and 12 bases lay in between. Germline V gives CDR1 MDHEN, CDR2 SYDVKM. CDR3 in DNA: TGTGCCAGCAGGGACTACAGTGGAGATACGCAGTATTTT. This encodes CASRDYSGDTQYF.

A remark on this clone: In the same sample, other DNA sequences code for this CDR3. The V and J genes are TRBV2 and TRBJ1-5; D is uncertain. This CDR3 has 14 residues. V was shortened by 7 bases and J by 0 bases, with 10 bases between the two germline ends. CDR1 and CDR2 (germline): SNHLY, FYNNEI. The CDR3 DNA reads TGTGCCAGCACCTCAGGTTATAGCAATCAGCCCCAGCATTTT. Translation: CASTSGYSNQPQHF. The complete variable domain, with remaining parts taken from reference TRBV2 and TRBJ1-5, reads EPEVTQTPSHQVTQMGQEVILRCVPISNHLYFYWYRQILGQKVEFLVSFYNNEISEKSEIFDDQFSVERPDGSNFTLKIRSTKLEDSAMYFCASTSGYSNQPQHFGDGTRLSIL.

The J gene is TRBJ1-1, the V gene TRBV28; the match to TRBD1 covers 11 bases. The CDR3 contains 13 residues. CDR1 MDHEN and CDR2 SYDVKM come from the germline V gene. The V segment lost 5 bases and the J segment 7 bases; nucleotides outside the gene matches: 3. Here the CDR3 reads CASSGTGGIEAFF. In DNA, the CDR3 is TGTGCCAGCAGTGGGACAGGGGGGATTGAAGCTTTCTTT.

This clone was counted once. The chain recombines TRBV12-3 or TRBV12-4 with TRBJ1-2, with D uncertain. The CDR3 length is 11 residues. Trimming removed 6 bases at V and 13 bases at J, with 15 bases between. CDR3: CASSPGGVGTF. The DNA of the CDR3 is TGTGCCAGCAGCCCGGGCGGGGTCGGCACCTTC.

The chain uses TRBV5-6 and TRBJ1-6; D may be TRBD1 (6 bases). CDR1 and CDR2 (germline): SGHDT, YYEEEE. The V end lost 0 bases, the J end lost 8 bases, and 6 bases lay between the germline ends. This CDR3 is built from 13 residues. As DNA, the CDR3 is TGTGCCAGCAGCTTGGAGGGGGATTCACCCCTCCACTTT. It is translated as CASSLEGDSPLHF.

The chain employs TRBV15 and TRBJ2-2; D is perhaps TRBD2 (6 bases). Trimming stripped 4 bases from V and 7 bases from J, with 10 bases between. CDR3 length: 13 residues. Germline assignment: CDR1 LNHNV and CDR2 YYDKDF (reference sequence). For the CDR3, the DNA is TGTGCCACCAGCAATAGGGAGGTCGGGGAGCTGTTTTTT. This encodes CATSNREVGELFF.

This clone was found a few times. The rearrangement joins TRBV27 to TRBJ2-1; the match to TRBD1 covers 12 bases. CDR3 length equals 15 residues. Trimming at V came to 3 bases and at J to 7 bases, leaving 4 bases not matched to a gene. Germline CDR1 MNHEY, CDR2 SMNVEV (reference sequence). This CDR3 reads CASSFGTGGINEQFF. The DNA for the CDR3 is TGTGCCAGCAGTTTCGGGACAGGGGGCATAAATGAGCAGTTCTTC.

The genes are TRBV6-6 and TRBJ1-6, with 7 bases aligning to TRBD1. CDR3 size: 15 residues. The germline V gene encodes CDR1 MNHNY and CDR2 SVGAGI (reference sequence). Losses at the gene ends were 2 bases for V and 9 bases for J; bases not matched to a gene: 7. The CDR3 coding sequence is TGTGCCAGCAGTTACACTGGGACAGCAGGTTCACCCCTCCACTTT. Its protein product is CASSYTGTAGSPLHF.

The V gene is TRBV5-8, the J gene TRBJ2-1; 11 bases are a match to TRBD2. Trimming at V came to 4 bases and at J to 3 bases, leaving 12 bases not matched to a gene. CDR3 length equals 18 residues. CDR1 is SGHTS and CDR2 is YDEGEE in the germline V gene. CDR3: CASSLRVLAGGIYNEQFF. The CDR3 nucleotides read TGTGCCAGCAGCCTGCGGGTGCTAGCGGGGGGTATCTACAATGAGCAGTTCTTC.

The chain joins TRBV27 to TRBJ2-1; possibly TRBD2 for D (5 bases). Germline V gene sequence: CDR1 MNHEY, CDR2 SMNVEV (reference sequence). V was pared by 7 bases and J by 7 bases, with 17 bases between. The length of the CDR3 is 14 residues. The chain's CDR3 is CASTPDSPGNEQFF. In DNA, the CDR3 is TGTGCCAGCACCCCGGACTCGCCGGGGAATGAGCAGTTCTTC.

The rearrangement uses TRBV28 and TRBJ2-1; 8 bases line up with TRBD2. CDR3 length equals 15 residues. CDR1 is MDHEN and CDR2 is SYDVKM in the germline V gene. Trimming removed 3 bases from V and 9 bases from J; junction bases left unmatched: 10. The CDR3 sequence: CASSFSGVAGPEQFF. The CDR3 DNA sequence: TGTGCCAGCAGTTTCTCGGGGGTAGCGGGGCCTGAGCAGTTCTTC.

This chain connects TRBV25-1 to TRBJ2-5; 8 nucleotides line up with TRBD1. The germline CDR1 and CDR2 sequences are MGHDK and SYGVNS. The V and J ends lost 3 bases and 0 bases, in that order; junction bases with no gene match: 6. This CDR3 is built from 16 residues. The CDR3 sequence is CASSDFGQGNQETQYF. CDR3 DNA sequence: TGTGCCAGCAGTGATTTTGGACAGGGCAACCAAGAGACCCAGTACTTC.

The rearrangement joins TRBV3-1 (or the pseudogene TRBV3-2) to TRBJ2-7; D uncertain. Trimming stripped 1 base from V and 3 bases from J, with 4 bases between. The CDR3 totals 12 residues. Per the germline V gene, CDR1 is LGHDT and CDR2 is YNNKEL (reference sequence). The CDR3 region is CASSQAGYEQYF. The CDR3 DNA sequence: TGTGCCAGCAGCCAAGCGGGCTACGAGCAGTACTTC.

CDR3 sequence reads: CATSRDHTSGVQETQYF. The CDR3 DNA reads TGTGCCACCAGCAGAGATCATACTAGCGGGGTCCAAGAGACCCAGTACTTC. J is TRBJ2-5 and V is TRBV15; 10 bases line up with TRBD2. The germline CDR1 and CDR2 sequences are LNHNV and YYDKDF (reference sequence). Trimming cost V 0 bases and J 1 base; bases outside gene matches: 5. This CDR3 has 17 residues.

The V call is TRBV29-1, the J call TRBJ1-2; weak D call: TRBD1 (6 bases). In germline, CDR1 is SQVTM, CDR2 ANQGSEA. Trimming shortened V by 8 bases and J by 6 bases, and 13 bases separated the two germline ends. The CDR3 covers 11 residues. CDR3 protein: CSTWGQDGYTF. The CDR3 nucleotides read TGCAGCACTTGGGGGCAGGATGGCTACACCTTC.

The chain's CDR3 is CASSSGGGGRGLYEQYF. In DNA form, the CDR3 reads TGCGCCAGCAGCAGTGGGGGGGGAGGGAGAGGCCTCTACGAGCAGTACTTC. The chain links TRBV4-1 to TRBJ2-7; 7 bases fit TRBD2. Germline trimming cut 5 bases from V and 3 bases from J; bases unmatched to any gene: 16. CDR1 and CDR2 from the germline V gene are MGHRA and YSYEKL. The CDR3 totals 17 residues.

V and J are TRBV7-9 and TRBJ2-7, with 9 bases aligning to TRBD1. The germline V gene has CDR1 SEHNR and CDR2 FQNEAQ (reference sequence). The trim removed 6 bases at V and 7 bases at J, leaving 7 bases unmatched. CDR3 length: 13 amino acids. For the CDR3, the DNA is TGTGCCAGCAGTCGAACAGGGGGCAGTGAGCAGTACTTC. Encoded protein: CASSRTGGSEQYF.

This chain connects TRBV5-4 to TRBJ2-1; D possibly corresponds to TRBD1 (6 bases). Trimming took 0 bases from V and 4 from J, leaving 11 bases between them. The germline gives CDR1 SGHNT, CDR2 YYREEE (reference sequence). There are 15 residues in the CDR3. The CDR3 nucleotides are TGTGCCAGCAGCTTGGGGCAGGGGCAATACAATGAGCAGTTCTTC. Translating gives CASSLGQGQYNEQFF.

The rearrangement links TRBV5-5 to TRBJ2-7; 9 nucleotides agree with TRBD1. Trimming removed 4 bases from V and 1 base from J; junction bases left unmatched: 12. Germline CDR1 SGHKS, CDR2 YYEKEE (reference sequence). The CDR3 consists of 17 residues. The CDR3 region has the DNA TGTGCCAGCAGCGTGGTACAGGGGGCTCAACCTTCCTACGAGCAGTACTTC. This translates into CASSVVQGAQPSYEQYF.

The chain combines TRBV6-5 with TRBJ1-2; TRBD1 matches at 12 bases. V lost 7 bases to trimming and J lost 5 bases; unmatched junction nucleotides: 5. From germline, CDR1 is MNHEY and CDR2 SVGAGI. The CDR3 loop spans 14 amino acids. The CDR3 reads CASTRDRGPYGYTF. DNA for the CDR3: TGTGCCAGCACCCGGGACAGGGGGCCTTATGGCTACACCTTC.